This entry lists 21 T cell receptor beta chains sequenced from one sample in a study of blood T cells in healthy people across ages. With a J-beta primer mix and a sample-barcoded 5' primer, a second PCR ran 7 to 11 cycles. TCRdb reprocessed the 5' RACE reads with MiXCR, giving one entry per CDR3 protein. This table has some 1.4 million distinct CDR3 sequences, about 40% appearing once. Sample: blood. All receptors come from a woman younger than 30 in good health.

This clonotype was detected only once. The V gene is TRBV9, the J gene TRBJ2-5; D is ambiguous. The germline gives CDR1 SGDLS, CDR2 YYNGEE. The CDR3 has 13 amino acids. V was shortened by 6 bases and J by 2 bases, with 11 bases between the two germline ends. In DNA form, the CDR3 reads TGTGCCAGCAACGAGAGGTCGCAAGAGACCCAGTACTTC. This encodes CASNERSQETQYF.

This chain's CDR3 is CASSLSERGDYGYTF. CDR3 DNA sequence: TGTGCCAGCAGTTTATCGGAGAGGGGCGACTATGGCTACACCTTC. The chain recombines TRBV27 with TRBJ1-2; D may be TRBD1 (5 bases). This CDR3 contains 15 residues. Trimming took off 0 bases at V and 3 bases at J, with 11 bases between the two ends. Germline V gene lookup returns CDR1 MNHEY and CDR2 SMNVEV (reference sequence).

The chain's CDR3 is CASSGLGDSDNSPLHF. The CDR3 DNA reads as TGTGCCAGCAGCGGGTTAGGTGATTCGGATAATTCACCCCTCCACTTT. The chain joins TRBV9 to TRBJ1-6; no definite D call. Germline assignment: CDR1 SGDLS and CDR2 YYNGEE. The CDR3 is 16 residues long. V lost 3 bases, J lost 5 bases, and 15 bases lay in between.

The CDR3 sequence: CSARATGSSSLLGYTF. Written as DNA, the CDR3 is TGCAGTGCTAGAGCCACGGGGAGTTCTTCCTTGCTAGGCTACACCTTC. The chain carries TRBV20-1 and TRBJ1-2; D not resolved. The CDR3 extends over 16 amino acids. V was cut by 1 base and J by 8 bases, with 23 bases left in between. The germline V gene has CDR1 DFQATT and CDR2 SNEGSKA (reference sequence).

This clonotype was picked up a small number of times. The genes are TRBV7-2 and TRBJ2-7; 12 bases are shared with TRBD2. Germline V gene data show CDR1 as SGHTA and CDR2 as FQGNSA. The CDR3 contains 17 residues. Trimming at V came to 0 bases and at J to 2 bases, leaving 5 bases not matched to a gene. CDR3 sequence: CASSLAGTSGRPYEQYF. The CDR3 nucleotides are TGTGCCAGCAGCTTAGCCGGGACTAGCGGGCGCCCCTACGAGCAGTACTTC.

The chain links TRBV7-2 to TRBJ1-1, with 7 bases matching TRBD1. The CDR3 length is 15 residues. Germline CDR1 SGHTA, CDR2 FQGNSA. V was pared by 3 bases and J by 8 bases, with 12 bases of the junction left unmatched. The CDR3 DNA reads TGTGCCAGCAGCTTTAGGACAGGCCAGGGTTCCGAAGCTTTCTTT. Translated: CASSFRTGQGSEAFF.

The chain links TRBV6-1 to TRBJ2-3; D possibly corresponds to TRBD1 (5 bases). This CDR3 comprises 15 residues. Per germline, CDR1 MNHNS and CDR2 SASEGT. V lost 1 base to trimming and J lost 4 bases, with 12 bases between them. In nucleotides, the CDR3 is TGTGCCAGCAGTGAAGGATTTGGGGCTCCAGATACGCAGTATTTT. This codes for CASSEGFGAPDTQYF.

The chain recombines TRBV6-1 with TRBJ2-3; D may be TRBD2 (6 bases). Germline V gives CDR1 MNHNS, CDR2 SASEGT. The CDR3 runs 12 residues. The V and J ends lost 10 bases and 0 bases respectively, with 8 bases between them. The CDR3 nucleotides read TGTGCCATCCGGGAGAGCACAGATACGCAGTATTTT. It specifies CAIRESTDTQYF.

This chain joins TRBV2 and TRBJ1-2; D ambiguous. The CDR3 consists of 13 residues. CDR1 and CDR2 (germline): SNHLY, FYNNEI. Trimming cost V 3 bases and J 6 bases, with 11 bases left between them. CDR3 nucleotides: TGTGCCAGCAGTGACTTCAGTGATAATGGCTACACCTTC. The encoded protein is CASSDFSDNGYTF.

This clonotype was counted only a few times. The chain uses TRBV2 and TRBJ2-7; possible D gene TRBD1, 5 bases. The CDR3 length is 16 residues. V was trimmed by 6 bases and J by 0 bases, leaving 18 bases between them. The germline V gene has CDR1 SNHLY and CDR2 FYNNEI. CDR3 nucleotides: TGTGCCAGCAGAACCGAAGTCGACAGCTTCTCCTACGAGCAGTACTTC. Protein: CASRTEVDSFSYEQYF.

Here the CDR3 DNA reads TGCAGTGCTAGAGTCACGACTTCCCCCGAGGGTACGCAGTATTTT. Translation gives CSARVTTSPEGTQYF. The genes are TRBV20-1 and TRBJ2-3, with a possible D match to TRBD2 (5 bases). CDR3 size: 15 residues. Germline V gives CDR1 DFQATT, CDR2 SNEGSKA (reference sequence). Between the trimmed V and J ends, which lost 1 base and 8 bases, there was a span of 19 bases.

The chain combines TRBV7-9 with TRBJ1-1; 11 bases line up with TRBD1. J was trimmed by 1 base and V by 3 bases; bases with no gene match: 10. The CDR3 consists of 18 residues. Germline lookup yields CDR1 SEHNR and CDR2 FQNEAQ (reference sequence). The CDR3 region is CASSLDRGRQVGNTEAFF. In nucleotides, the CDR3 is TGTGCCAGCAGCTTGGACAGGGGGCGACAAGTTGGGAACACTGAAGCTTTCTTT.

CDR3 sequence: CSVDGLAGVRVTDTQYF. The CDR3 nucleotides are TGCAGCGTTGACGGGCTAGCGGGAGTAAGGGTAACAGATACGCAGTATTTT. V and J are TRBV29-1 and TRBJ2-3; 10 bases agree with TRBD2. CDR1 and CDR2 from the germline V gene are SQVTM and ANQGSEA. Losses at the gene ends were 3 bases for V and 3 bases for J; bases not matched to a gene: 12. The CDR3 is 17 amino acids.

This clonotype was observed a few times. V and J are TRBV29-1 and TRBJ2-3; D remains unclear. CDR1 is SQVTM, CDR2 ANQGSEA, per germline. Between the trimmed V and J ends, which lost 2 bases and 4 bases, there was a span of 13 bases. The CDR3 has 14 residues. The CDR3 DNA reads as TGCAGCGTTGAAAGGGCGGATGAGCCAGATACGCAGTATTTT. It encodes CSVERADEPDTQYF.

V gene TRBV12-3 or TRBV12-4 combines with J gene TRBJ1-5; weak D call: TRBD1 (5 bases). Trimming pared 3 bases from V and 11 bases from J, leaving 17 bases between. The CDR3 covers 14 residues. The CDR3, as DNA: TGTGCCAGCAGTTTGGCGGGGGTAGGTACGGCCCAGCATTTT. Amino acids: CASSLAGVGTAQHF.

This sequence joins TRBV2 and TRBJ2-1, with TRBD2 matching over 7 bases. This CDR3 contains 15 residues. The V and J ends lost 7 bases and 0 bases, in that order; junction bases with no gene match: 6. Germline V gene sequence: CDR1 SNHLY, CDR2 FYNNEI. CDR3 sequence: CASNVAGVSYNEQFF. Written as DNA, the CDR3 is TGTGCCAGCAACGTGGCGGGGGTCTCCTACAATGAGCAGTTCTTC.

This clonotype was seen only once. The V call is TRBV12-3 or TRBV12-4, the J call TRBJ2-7; 12 bases map to TRBD2. The CDR3 has 19 amino acids. The V and J ends lost 5 bases and 7 bases, in that order; junction bases with no gene match: 21. This CDR3 is CASSVRLAGALSSYNEQYF. In nucleotides, the CDR3 is TGTGCCAGCAGTGTCCGACTAGCGGGGGCCCTGAGCTCCTACAATGAGCAGTACTTC.

This clonotype was seen a handful of times. V is TRBV7-2 and J is TRBJ2-1; 9 bases align to TRBD2. Germline V gives CDR1 SGHTA, CDR2 FQGNSA. This CDR3 spans 16 amino acids. V was clipped by 5 bases and J by 7 bases; unmatched bases: 12. In DNA, the CDR3 is TGTGCCAGCAGCCCCTATAGCGGGAGCTTTACAAATGAGCAGTTCTTC. Its protein product is CASSPYSGSFTNEQFF.

The chain links TRBV3-1 to TRBJ1-2; a possible D gene is TRBD1 (5 bases). Germline V gene lookup returns CDR1 LGHDT and CDR2 YNNKEL (reference sequence). CDR3 size: 13 residues. Trimming removed 6 bases at V and 8 bases at J, with 16 bases between. The CDR3 DNA reads TGTGCCAGCAGTAGACCGGGGGGTTGGGGCTACACCTTC. Protein: CASSRPGGWGYTF.

In this sample, this clonotype turned up a few times. The chain has TRBV7-9 and TRBJ2-2, with no clear D. The CDR3 sequence is 12 residues long. Trimming stripped 7 bases from V and 6 bases from J, with 9 bases between. From germline, CDR1 is SEHNR and CDR2 FQNEAQ (reference sequence). CDR3 bases: TGTGCCAGCACCTCGGTTGCCGGGGAGCTGTTTTTT. It translates to CASTSVAGELFF.

This chain links TRBV3-1 with TRBJ2-7; no reliable D call. Deletions cut 1 base from V and 6 bases from J, with 7 bases between. In germline, CDR1 is LGHDT, CDR2 YNNKEL (reference sequence). The CDR3 runs 12 residues. CDR3 in amino acids: CASSQAFSEQYF. The CDR3 DNA follows: TGTGCCAGCAGCCAAGCATTCTCCGAGCAGTACTTC.